This T cell receptor beta chain originates from a study of blood T cell repertoires in COVID-19. Trimming removed 8 bases at V and 3 bases at J, with 18 bases between. The CDR3 spans 15 residues. Germline loops: CDR1 SEHNR, CDR2 FQNEAQ (reference sequence). Assay: immunoSEQ multiplex PCR; the TCRdb copy retains only in-frame clones and omits some. The sample consists of a few hundred thousand clones, 86% of them appearing once. J is TRBJ2-3 and V is TRBV7-9, with D possibly being TRBD2 (6 bases). This TCR was recovered from a man in his 60s with acute or convalescent COVID-19. The sequenced material came from peripheral blood. In DNA, the CDR3 is TGTGCCAGCCGCTCTCGCGGGACTTTGACAGATACGCAGTATTTT. Amino acids: CASRSRGTLTDTQYF.